The 21 T cell receptor beta chains below all came from one sample that was sequenced in a study of HIV-infected patients and healthy controls. Follow-up blood was drawn about 14 weeks, roughly three months, after antiretroviral therapy began. The repertoire came from unfractionated whole blood and reflected all unsorted peripheral T cells. Alpha and beta constant-region primers primed reverse transcription of around 500 ng RNA. Using multiplexing indices, alpha and beta chain libraries were generated apart by chain-specific third strand synthesis. MiXCR, run by TCRdb on the 5' RACE reads, gives a single entry per CDR3 protein. The profile shows about 8,000 distinct CDR3 sequences, around 6.7% of them singletons. The sequenced sample was blood, obtained during antiretroviral therapy. These receptor sequences come from an adult with HIV infection.

By share of the sample, this clonotype is medium-sized. Found in a library prepared for alpha chains, this beta chain is an off-target read, and its abundance has little meaning. The J gene is TRBJ2-1, the V gene TRBV11-2, with D perhaps matching TRBD2 (6 bases). Germline CDR1 and CDR2: SGHAT and FQNNGV. Trimming shortened V by 5 bases and J by 6 bases, and 14 bases separated the two germline ends. This CDR3 comprises 14 residues. For the CDR3, the DNA is TGTGCCAGCAGCCCCCCGGACTATACCAATGAGCAGTTCTTC. Encoded protein: CASSPPDYTNEQFF.

This clonotype was counted at least ten times. A library prepared for alpha chains yielded this beta chain as an off-target read; its size is of little meaning. The CDR3 reads CASSLEFGARRTEAFF. In DNA, the CDR3 is TGTGCCAGCAGCTTAGAATTTGGGGCCCGAAGGACTGAAGCTTTCTTT. J is TRBJ1-1 and V is TRBV11-2, with D possibly being TRBD1 (5 bases). Between the trimmed V and J ends, which lost 0 bases and 5 bases, there was a span of 16 bases. Germline V gene data show CDR1 as SGHAT and CDR2 as FQNNGV. This CDR3 is 16 amino acids long.

About this clonotype: This beta chain represents an off-target read in a library built for alpha chains; its size is of limited meaning. V usage is TRBV6-5 and J usage is TRBJ2-6; tentative D call: TRBD1 (6 bases). Germline V gene sequence: CDR1 MNHEY, CDR2 SVGAGI. Trimming left V 7 bases short and J 4 bases short, with 17 bases between. This CDR3 has 16 amino acids. The CDR3 region is CASTPIPGQGANVLTF. DNA of the CDR3: TGTGCCAGCACCCCCATTCCAGGACAGGGGGCCAACGTCCTGACTTTC.

There are many counts of this clonotype. This beta chain is off target for a library built for alpha chains, so its abundance means little. The J gene is TRBJ2-1, the V gene TRBV7-9; 9 bases match TRBD2. Germline V lookup: CDR1 SEHNR, CDR2 FQNEAQ (reference sequence). The CDR3 loop spans 14 amino acids. V gave up 5 bases and J gave up 8 bases; unmatched junction bases: 7. The CDR3 loop is CASSVGGRADEQFF. As DNA, the CDR3 is TGTGCCAGCAGCGTAGGCGGGAGGGCCGATGAGCAGTTCTTC.

This clonotype was counted at least ten times. The library was designed around alpha chains, so this beta chain is a stray read whose abundance carries little weight. This CDR3 is CASSSGTYNEQFF. The CDR3 nucleotides are TGTGCCAGCAGTTCCGGTACCTACAATGAGCAGTTCTTC. The rearrangement joins TRBV6-6 to TRBJ2-1; no clear D. The CDR3 is 13 residues long. V was shortened by 4 bases and J by 2 bases, with 6 bases between the two germline ends. Germline CDR1 reads MNHNY; CDR2 reads SVGAGI (reference sequence).

The sample holds many counts of this clonotype. A library prepared for alpha chains yielded this beta chain as an off-target read; its size is of little meaning. The chain couples TRBV18 to TRBJ2-7, with TRBD1 matching over 9 bases. V was clipped by 1 base and J by 2 bases; unmatched bases: 3. Germline V gene data show CDR1 as KGHSH and CDR2 as LQKENI. The CDR3 covers 15 residues. The CDR3 region has the DNA TGTGCCAGCTCACCACGGACAGGGGCGACCTACGAGCAGTACTTC. It yields the protein CASSPRTGATYEQYF. Variable domain in full (rest from reference TRBV18 and TRBJ2-7): NAGVMQNPRHLVRRRGQEARLRCSPMKGHSHVYWYRQLPEEGLKFMVYLQKENIIDESGMPKERFSAEFPKEGPSILRIQQVVRGDSAAYFCASSPRTGATYEQYFGPGTRLTVT.

This clonotype was found many times. Little can be read into the size of this beta chain, an off-target read in a library designed for alpha chains. The chain couples TRBV29-1 to TRBJ1-1; 8 bases are a match to TRBD1. Germline CDR1 SQVTM, CDR2 ANQGSEA. CDR3 length equals 14 residues. V gave up 5 bases and J gave up 2 bases; unmatched junction bases: 7. Here the CDR3 DNA reads TGCAGCGTTTTCCTCCAGGGGGCAAACACTGAAGCTTTCTTT. This encodes CSVFLQGANTEAFF.

By frequency in the sample, this clonotype is medium-sized (0.01 to 0.1%). Because this beta chain is a stray read in a library intended to capture alpha chains, its abundance should not be given much weight. V usage is TRBV30 and J usage is TRBJ2-2, with D perhaps TRBD2 (5 bases). Trimming removed 6 bases from V and 6 bases from J, with 8 bases in between. The CDR3 totals 11 residues. Germline V gene sequence: CDR1 GTSNPN, CDR2 SVGIG (reference sequence). Written as DNA, the CDR3 is TGTGCCTGCCGAGGGTCCGGGGAGCTGTTTTTT. Translated: CACRGSGELFF.

This clonotype was observed at least ten times. This beta chain appears as a stray read in a library generated for alpha chains; its size is not informative. The chain links TRBV6-6 to TRBJ2-6; D possibly corresponds to TRBD1 (6 bases). This CDR3 is 17 amino acids long. V shed 4 bases and J shed 2 bases, with 15 bases lying between them. Per germline, CDR1 MNHNY and CDR2 SVGAGI (reference sequence). CDR3 nucleotide sequence: TGTGCCAGCAGTTTCAGGGGACCACGAACTGGGGCCAACGTCCTGACTTTC. This gives the protein CASSFRGPRTGANVLTF.

This clonotype qualifies as medium-sized. This beta chain came through as a stray read in a library set up for alpha chains, and its size says little. CDR3 sequence: CAWMSQGDQPQHF. The CDR3 coding sequence is TGTGCCTGGATGTCGCAGGGGGACCAGCCCCAGCATTTT. The V gene is TRBV30, the J gene TRBJ1-5; the match to TRBD1 covers 7 bases. The V segment lost 4 bases and the J segment 7 bases; nucleotides outside the gene matches: 7. The CDR3 contains 13 residues. The germline V gene has CDR1 GTSNPN and CDR2 SVGIG (reference sequence).

Comments on this clonotype: This beta chain is a stray sequence in a library constructed for alpha chains; its clone size is not meaningful. The chain recombines TRBV6-6 with TRBJ1-3, with a weak D call TRBD1 (6 bases). The ends were cut back, 8 bases at V and 6 bases at J, with 17 bases in the middle. Germline CDR1 reads MNHNY; CDR2 reads SVGAGI (reference sequence). The CDR3 sequence is 14 residues long. CDR3 nucleotide sequence: TGTGCCAGCGGTACCGGGACACTTGAAAACACCATATATTTT. Protein product: CASGTGTLENTIYF.

A few counts support this clonotype. This beta chain slipped into a library made for alpha chains as a stray read, so its size is not meaningful. This rearrangement joins TRBV6-2 or TRBV6-3 to TRBJ2-7; no clear D. Germline CDR1 reads MNHEY; CDR2 reads SVGEGT. Trimming left V 5 bases short and J 7 bases short, with 9 bases between. The CDR3 is 11 amino acids. CDR3 sequence: CASSLPEEQYF. The DNA for the CDR3 is TGTGCCAGCAGTCTACCGGAGGAGCAGTACTTC.

This clonotype was seen repeatedly, ten times or more. The library was built for alpha chains, so this beta chain is an off-target read and its size means little. V and J are TRBV7-8 and TRBJ2-7; 8 bases align to TRBD1. Trimming cost V 4 bases and J 3 bases; bases outside gene matches: 5. Germline assignment: CDR1 SGHVS and CDR2 FQNEAQ. The CDR3 is 14 residues long. The CDR3 nucleotides read TGTGCCAGCAGCTCGTCCACAGGGGGCTACGAGCAGTACTTC. It encodes CASSSSTGGYEQYF.

This clonotype was seen at least ten times. As an off-target read in a library built for alpha chains, this beta chain has a frequency of little significance. The gene calls are TRBV6-2 or TRBV6-3 and TRBJ2-1; no clear D. The CDR3 is made up of 12 amino acids. CDR1 and CDR2 (germline): MNHEY, SVGEGT. V lost 2 bases and J lost 4, with 3 bases in between. The CDR3 loop is CASSYIYNEQFF. CDR3 DNA sequence: TGTGCCAGCAGTTACATTTACAATGAGCAGTTCTTC.

This clonotype was detected many times. Because the library targeted alpha chains, this beta chain is an off-target read whose size means little. This chain uses TRBV27 with TRBJ2-3; 15 bases map to TRBD2. V trimming: 4 bases; J trimming: 2 bases; junction bases outside the gene matches: 4. Germline CDR1 reads MNHEY; CDR2 reads SMNVEV (reference sequence). The CDR3 runs 17 residues. In nucleotides, the CDR3 is TGTGCCAGCAGTTCCGGACTAGCGGGGGGGTACACAGATACGCAGTATTTT. Translating gives CASSSGLAGGYTDTQYF.

This clonotype was recorded at least ten times. The library was prepared for alpha chains; this beta chain is a stray read, so its frequency means little. V is TRBV6-1 and J is TRBJ1-3; D may be TRBD1 (5 bases). V lost 0 bases, J lost 5 bases, and 14 bases lay in between. Germline assignment: CDR1 MNHNS and CDR2 SASEGT. The CDR3 covers 16 residues. In nucleotides, the CDR3 is TGTGCCAGCAGTGAAGCGGGCGGAGGGGCGAGAAACACCATATATTTT. Its protein is CASSEAGGGARNTIYF.

This clonotype ranks as medium-sized. A library prepared for alpha chains yielded this beta chain as an off-target read; its size is of little meaning. The chain has TRBV4-1 and TRBJ2-3; 7 bases map to TRBD2. V dropped 4 bases and J dropped 7; count of bases not matched to a gene: 11. Germline V gene data show CDR1 as MGHRA and CDR2 as YSYEKL. The CDR3 has 15 residues. CDR3 nucleotides: TGCGCCAGCAGCCCAACTAGCGCCCGAGGCAATACGCAGTATTTT. Translating gives CASSPTSARGNTQYF.

Sample share makes this clonotype medium-sized. This beta chain is a stray read from a library made for alpha chains; its abundance is not meaningful. The chain links TRBV2 to TRBJ2-5, with D possibly being TRBD1 (6 bases). V was trimmed by 6 bases and J by 5 bases, leaving 19 bases between them. The CDR3 spans 15 residues. The V gene's germline CDR1 is SNHLY and CDR2 FYNNEI. CDR3 DNA sequence: TGTGCCAGCAGAAACCGGGACACCCGCGTTGAGACCCAGTACTTC. It codes for CASRNRDTRVETQYF. Combining the CDR3 with reference TRBV2 and TRBJ2-5 gives the whole variable domain EPEVTQTPSHQVTQMGQEVILRCVPISNHLYFYWYRQILGQKVEFLVSFYNNEISEKSEIFDDQFSVERPDGSNFTLKIRSTKLEDSAMYFCASRNRDTRVETQYFGPGTRLLVL.

This clonotype was counted at least ten times. This beta chain slipped into a library made for alpha chains as a stray read, so its size is not meaningful. The chain couples TRBV20-1 to TRBJ1-5, with D maybe TRBD1 (6 bases). CDR1 and CDR2 from the germline V gene are DFQATT and SNEGSKA (reference sequence). The CDR3 loop spans 13 amino acids. V was cut by 6 bases and J by 3 bases, with 12 bases left in between. The CDR3 DNA follows: TGCAGTGCCTCAGGGGAGGTCAATCAGCCCCAGCATTTT. Protein product: CSASGEVNQPQHF.

In its sample, this clonotype was seen many times. Since the library was made to target alpha chains, this beta chain is a stray read and its abundance is not meaningful. The chain has TRBV5-1 and TRBJ2-3; no clear D. CDR1 is SGHRS, CDR2 YFSETQ, per germline. The germline V and J ends were trimmed by 0 bases and 2 bases, with 10 bases remaining between them. CDR3 length: 15 amino acids. The CDR3 nucleotides are TGCGCCAGCAGCTTGGTAGTCAGGTACACAGATACGCAGTATTTT. Amino acid sequence: CASSLVVRYTDTQYF.

Within the sample, this clonotype is medium-sized (0.01 to 0.1%). In a library made to pick up alpha chains, this beta chain is a stray read with a size that means little. The chain recombines TRBV7-2 with TRBJ2-7; D uncertain. From germline, CDR1 is SGHTA and CDR2 FQGNSA. There are 14 residues in the CDR3. Trimming took off 5 bases at V and 0 bases at J, with 11 bases between the two ends. The CDR3 loop reads CASSRPTLSYEQYF. The CDR3 nucleotides read TGTGCCAGCAGCCGACCGACACTCTCCTACGAGCAGTACTTC.